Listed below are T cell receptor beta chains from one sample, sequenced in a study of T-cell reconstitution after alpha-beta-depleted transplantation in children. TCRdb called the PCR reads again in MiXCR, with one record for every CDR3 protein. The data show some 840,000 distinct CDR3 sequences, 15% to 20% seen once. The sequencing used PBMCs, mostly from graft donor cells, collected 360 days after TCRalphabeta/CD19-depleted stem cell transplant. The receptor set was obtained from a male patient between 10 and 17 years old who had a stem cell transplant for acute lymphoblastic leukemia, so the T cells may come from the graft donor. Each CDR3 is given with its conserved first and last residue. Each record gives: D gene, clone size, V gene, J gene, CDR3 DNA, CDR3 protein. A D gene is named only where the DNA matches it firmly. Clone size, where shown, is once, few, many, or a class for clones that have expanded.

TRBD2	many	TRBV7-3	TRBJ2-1	TGTGCCAGCAGTGCTCCTAGCGGGCGGATCCGAGGCAATGAGCAGTTCTTC	CASSAPSGRIRGNEQFF
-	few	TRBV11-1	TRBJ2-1	TGTGCCAGCAGCACGATGGGGCCCCCTTTTAGCGGCACCTACAATGAGCAGTTCTTC	CASSTMGPPFSGTYNEQFF
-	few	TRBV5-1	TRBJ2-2	TGCGCCAGCAGCTTCACTACACAGAACACCGGGGAGCTGTTTTTT	CASSFTTQNTGELFF
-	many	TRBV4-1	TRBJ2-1	TGCGCCAGTCGAAGGGAAGTATCTTACAATGAGCAGTTCTTC	CASRREVSYNEQFF
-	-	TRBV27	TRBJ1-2	TGTGCCAGCAGTGAAGGGCTTCCTAACTATGGCTACACCTTC	CASSEGLPNYGYTF
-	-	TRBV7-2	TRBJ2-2	TGTGCCAGCAGCTTAATAGTTGACACTTACACCGGGGAGCTGTTTTTT	CASSLIVDTYTGELFF
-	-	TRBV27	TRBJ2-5	TGTGCCAGCAGTTTAATTAGCAGGGGACCGTTCCAAGAGACCCAGTACTTC	CASSLISRGPFQETQYF
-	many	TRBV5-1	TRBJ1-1	TGCGCCAGCAGCTTGGAGGCTACTGGTGAAGCTTTCTTT	CASSLEATGEAFF
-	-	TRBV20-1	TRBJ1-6	TGCAGTGCCTTAGAAGGGCCCCACTATTCACCCCTCCACTTT	CSALEGPHYSPLHF
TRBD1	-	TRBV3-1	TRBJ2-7	TGTGCCAGCAGCCGCAAGGCAGGGGGTCTATACCTCCTTTACGAGCAGTACTTC	CASSRKAGGLYLLYEQYF
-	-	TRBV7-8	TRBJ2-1	TGTGCCAGCAGCCCCGGAAGCTTTGGGGAGCAGTTCTTC	CASSPGSFGEQFF
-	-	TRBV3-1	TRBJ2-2	TGTGCCAGCAGCCACGACGGCTCGAACACCGGGGAGCTGTTTTTT	CASSHDGSNTGELFF